The 25 T cell receptor beta chains given below trace back to one sample, sequenced in a study of blood T cell repertoires in COVID-19. The method was immunoSEQ multiplex PCR; TCRdb's version includes in-frame clones alone and lacks a portion of them. The sample records over 250,000 clones, 70% to 90% being singletons. The sample consisted of peripheral blood. The receptors shown here come from a woman in her sixties or seventies with acute or convalescent COVID-19.

V and J are TRBV27 and TRBJ2-7, with D perhaps TRBD1 (6 bases). The V and J ends lost 5 bases and 3 bases respectively, with 17 bases between them. The CDR3 is 15 amino acids. Germline-derived CDR1 and CDR2 are MNHEY and SMNVEV (reference sequence). The CDR3 protein is CASSPYRVLDYEQYF. The CDR3 bases are TGTGCCAGCAGTCCCTACAGGGTTTTAGACTACGAGCAGTACTTC.

The genes are TRBV7-2 and TRBJ1-5; the D gene is possibly TRBD1 (6 bases). CDR1 is SGHTA and CDR2 is FQGNSA in the germline V gene. Trimming pared 2 bases from V and 8 bases from J, leaving 13 bases between. The CDR3 is 14 amino acids. The CDR3 reads CASSLHRAGEPQHF. CDR3 DNA sequence: TGTGCCAGCAGCTTACACAGGGCGGGCGAGCCCCAGCATTTT.

The genes are TRBV27 and TRBJ1-5; D unclear. CDR1 MNHEY and CDR2 SMNVEV come from the germline V gene (reference sequence). The CDR3 loop spans 15 amino acids. The V and J ends lost 0 bases and 3 bases respectively, with 9 bases between them. Written as DNA, the CDR3 is TGTGCCAGCAGTTTATCGAGGCAGCCCAATCAGCCCCAGCATTTT. This codes for CASSLSRQPNQPQHF.

The chain is built from TRBV11-3 and TRBJ2-1, with 8 positions matching TRBD2. Germline-derived CDR1 and CDR2 are SGHNT and YENEEA. The CDR3 totals 16 residues. V gave up 5 bases and J gave up 4 bases; unmatched junction bases: 10. This CDR3 reads CASSLGGSGGYNEQFF. CDR3 DNA sequence: TGTGCCAGCAGCCTAGGGGGGAGCGGGGGTTACAATGAGCAGTTCTTC.

A single count supports this clone. The J gene is TRBJ1-2, the V gene TRBV13, with TRBD1 matching over 7 bases. This CDR3 comprises 12 residues. Germline CDR1 is PRHDT and CDR2 is FYEKMQ (reference sequence). J lost 4 bases, V lost 6 bases, and 2 bases had no gene match. The CDR3 sequence is CASSRQGYGYTF. The CDR3, as DNA: TGTGCCAGCAGTCGACAGGGCTATGGCTACACCTTC.

The rearrangement uses TRBV9 and TRBJ1-6; TRBD1 aligns across 9 bases. Trimming cost V 3 bases and J 7 bases; bases outside gene matches: 5. Germline V gene lookup returns CDR1 SGDLS and CDR2 YYNGEE. The CDR3 runs to 15 residues. The CDR3: CASSEGDRENSPLHF. The CDR3 DNA is TGTGCCAGCAGCGAGGGGGACAGGGAGAATTCACCCCTCCACTTT.

This rearrangement joins TRBV12-3 or TRBV12-4 to TRBJ2-7; the match to TRBD1 covers 8 bases. Trimming at V came to 6 bases and at J to 6 bases, leaving 4 bases not matched to a gene. The CDR3 is made up of 12 amino acids. The CDR3 loop reads CASSATGGEQYF. As DNA, the CDR3 is TGTGCCAGCAGCGCCACAGGGGGCGAGCAGTACTTC.

DNA for the CDR3: TGTGCCAGCAGCCAAGTCTCGGGTGTTACTGAAGCTTTCTTT. Translating it yields CASSQVSGVTEAFF. The chain joins TRBV3-1 (or the pseudogene TRBV3-2) to TRBJ1-1; no firm D call. The length of the CDR3 is 14 residues. The germline V gene has CDR1 LGHDT and CDR2 YNNKEL (reference sequence). Trimming pared 1 base from V and 5 bases from J, leaving 11 bases between.

This clone was seen a handful of times. The rearrangement joins TRBV5-1 to TRBJ2-7; a possible D gene is TRBD1 (5 bases). Trimming took off 4 bases at V and 1 base at J, with 12 bases between the two ends. This CDR3 spans 14 amino acids. The germline V gene encodes CDR1 SGHRS and CDR2 YFSETQ. CDR3 sequence: CASSGIGQSYEQYF. CDR3 sequence (DNA): TGCGCCAGCAGCGGCATAGGACAATCCTACGAGCAGTACTTC.

This clone was seen more than once but under ten times. CDR3 loop: CASSVSPSGQETQYF. In nucleotides, the CDR3 is TGTGCCAGCAGCGTTTCCCCCAGCGGACAAGAGACCCAGTACTTC. The chain joins TRBV9 to TRBJ2-5; D may be TRBD2 (5 bases). Germline loops: CDR1 SGDLS, CDR2 YYNGEE. This CDR3 is 15 amino acids long. V shed 2 bases and J shed 2 bases, with 13 bases lying between them.

The chain combines TRBV7-8 with TRBJ2-7, with 12 bases matching TRBD2. Losses at the gene ends were 5 bases for V and 1 base for J; bases not matched to a gene: 6. In germline, CDR1 is SGHVS, CDR2 FQNEAQ. There are 16 residues in the CDR3. CDR3 loop: CASSVQTSGGSYEQYF. The CDR3 DNA sequence: TGTGCCAGCAGCGTCCAGACTAGCGGGGGATCCTACGAGCAGTACTTC.

The V call is TRBV24-1, the J call TRBJ2-1, with 9 bases that match TRBD2. J gave up 6 bases and V 5 bases, and 4 bases lay outside the gene matches. The CDR3 has 14 residues. Germline-derived CDR1 and CDR2 are KGHDR and SFDVKD. As DNA, the CDR3 is TGTGCCACCAGTGGGGGGACTAGCATCAATGAGCAGTTCTTC. Translation gives CATSGGTSINEQFF.

The chain carries TRBV2 and TRBJ2-5; 12 nucleotides align to TRBD2. The CDR3 totals 15 residues. Germline-derived CDR1 and CDR2 are SNHLY and FYNNEI. V trimming: 6 bases; J trimming: 8 bases; junction bases outside the gene matches: 10. The CDR3 loop is CASRKRTSGEGTQYF. DNA for the CDR3: TGTGCCAGCAGGAAGCGGACTAGCGGGGAGGGAACCCAGTACTTC.

There are a few counts of this clone. The V call is TRBV10-1, the J call TRBJ2-1, with a possible D match to TRBD2 (5 bases). Between the trimmed V and J ends, which lost 4 bases and 4 bases, there was a span of 26 bases. This CDR3 is built from 19 residues. Per germline, CDR1 WNHNN and CDR2 SYGVQD (reference sequence). The CDR3 loop reads CASSGTSYRTPKNYNEQFF. CDR3 coding DNA: TGCGCCAGCAGTGGTACCAGTTACCGGACTCCTAAAAATTACAATGAGCAGTTCTTC.

This clone was seen only once. The J gene is TRBJ2-3, the V gene TRBV30, with TRBD2 matching 8 bases. The germline gives CDR1 GTSNPN, CDR2 SVGIG (reference sequence). The V segment lost 0 bases and the J segment 6 bases; nucleotides outside the gene matches: 5. The CDR3 runs to 14 residues. The CDR3 is CAWSVRGGRDTQYF. CDR3 nucleotide sequence: TGTGCCTGGAGTGTACGGGGGGGCCGGGATACGCAGTATTTT. Full variable domain (remainder filled in from reference TRBV30 and TRBJ2-3): SQTIHQWPATLVQPVGSPLSLECTVEGTSNPNLYWYRQAAGRGLQLLFYSVGIGQISSEVPQNLSASRPQDRQFILSSKKLLLSDSGFYLCAWSVRGGRDTQYFGPGTRLTVL.

The chain combines TRBV2 with TRBJ2-3, with a tentative D call TRBD2 (5 bases). The CDR3 sequence is 15 residues long. V was cut by 3 bases and J by 7 bases, with 17 bases left in between. Germline-derived CDR1 and CDR2 are SNHLY and FYNNEI. For the CDR3, the DNA is TGTGCCAGCAGTGAGCTCCTGGGGAGTGGCAATACGCAGTATTTT. Translation: CASSELLGSGNTQYF.

V usage is TRBV5-1 and J usage is TRBJ2-5; 10 bases agree with TRBD1. Per the germline V gene, CDR1 is SGHRS and CDR2 is YFSETQ. The J segment lost 5 bases and the V segment lost 3 bases, leaving 7 bases of the junction unmatched. The CDR3 extends over 15 amino acids. Written as DNA, the CDR3 is TGCGCCAGCAGCTCGGGGACAGGGGCATTGGAGACCCAGTACTTC. It is translated as CASSSGTGALETQYF.

V is TRBV5-4 and J is TRBJ1-2, with 7 positions matching TRBD1. After removal of 1 base from V and 7 bases from J, the junction contained 7 bases not matched to a gene. The CDR3 consists of 14 residues. Per germline, CDR1 SGHNT and CDR2 YYREEE (reference sequence). The CDR3 DNA follows: TGTGCCAGCAGCTTGAGACAGGGTTTCGGTGGCTACACCTTC. It encodes CASSLRQGFGGYTF.

The genes are TRBV19 and TRBJ2-3, with a tentative D call TRBD1 (6 bases). Germline lookup yields CDR1 LNHDA and CDR2 SQIVND (reference sequence). Trimming left V 3 bases short and J 2 bases short, with 15 bases between. The length of the CDR3 is 16 residues. This chain's CDR3 is CASSISGATYTDTQYF. Here the CDR3 DNA reads TGTGCCAGTAGTATTTCAGGGGCCACCTACACAGATACGCAGTATTTT.

The rearrangement uses TRBV14 and TRBJ1-6, with D unresolved. V lost 4 bases and J 9 bases, leaving 13 bases between the germline ends. The V gene's germline CDR1 is SGHDN and CDR2 FVKESK. CDR3 length: 14 residues. CDR3 DNA: TGTGCCAGCAGCCTTTTAGGAGGGCCTTCACCCCTCCACTTT. Translated: CASSLLGGPSPLHF. The full variable domain, completed using reference TRBV14 and TRBJ1-6, is EAGVTQFPSHSVIEKGQTVTLRCDPISGHDNLYWYRRVMGKEIKFLLHFVKESKQDESGMPNNRFLAERTGGTYSTLKVQPAELEDSGVYFCASSLLGGPSPLHFGNGTRLTVT.

The rearrangement links TRBV24-1 to TRBJ1-5; tentative D call: TRBD1 (6 bases). The V end was cut by 11 bases, the J end by 4 bases, with 20 bases between. The CDR3 consists of 15 residues. The germline V gene has CDR1 KGHDR and CDR2 SFDVKD. This chain's CDR3 is CAIPRTATMNQPQHF. The DNA for the CDR3 is TGTGCCATACCCCGGACAGCTACCATGAATCAGCCCCAGCATTTT.

The chain employs TRBV5-1 and TRBJ2-1, with 7 bases lining up with TRBD2. The germline CDR1 and CDR2 sequences are SGHRS and YFSETQ. The CDR3 is 16 residues long. After removal of 6 bases from V and 0 bases from J, the junction contained 9 bases not matched to a gene. CDR3 sequence reads: CASTPRSGDSYNEQFF. Here the CDR3 DNA reads TGCGCCAGCACCCCCCGAAGCGGGGACTCCTACAATGAGCAGTTCTTC.

The chain links TRBV6-6 to TRBJ2-7; tentative D call: TRBD2 (6 bases). CDR1 and CDR2 (germline): MNHNY, SVGAGI (reference sequence). The V end lost 2 bases, the J end lost 5 bases, and 10 bases lay between the germline ends. This CDR3 spans 13 amino acids. This CDR3 reads CASSYDRGNEQYF. CDR3 sequence (DNA): TGTGCCAGCAGTTACGATCGGGGGAACGAGCAGTACTTC.

This rearrangement joins TRBV12-3 or TRBV12-4 to TRBJ1-5; 7 nucleotides match TRBD1. The CDR3 is 13 amino acids. Trimming at V came to 8 bases and at J to 1 base, leaving 2 bases not matched to a gene. CDR3 in amino acids: CASSRGSNQPQHF. CDR3 nucleotide sequence: TGTGCCAGCTCCAGGGGGAGCAATCAGCCCCAGCATTTT.

This sequence joins TRBV5-1 and TRBJ1-1; 7 nucleotides match TRBD1. Germline values: CDR1 SGHRS, CDR2 YFSETQ. CDR3 length: 14 residues. V lost 2 bases to trimming and J lost 2 bases; unmatched junction nucleotides: 3. CDR3 protein: CASSLRQGNTEAFF. CDR3 in DNA: TGCGCCAGCAGCTTACGACAGGGTAACACTGAAGCTTTCTTT.